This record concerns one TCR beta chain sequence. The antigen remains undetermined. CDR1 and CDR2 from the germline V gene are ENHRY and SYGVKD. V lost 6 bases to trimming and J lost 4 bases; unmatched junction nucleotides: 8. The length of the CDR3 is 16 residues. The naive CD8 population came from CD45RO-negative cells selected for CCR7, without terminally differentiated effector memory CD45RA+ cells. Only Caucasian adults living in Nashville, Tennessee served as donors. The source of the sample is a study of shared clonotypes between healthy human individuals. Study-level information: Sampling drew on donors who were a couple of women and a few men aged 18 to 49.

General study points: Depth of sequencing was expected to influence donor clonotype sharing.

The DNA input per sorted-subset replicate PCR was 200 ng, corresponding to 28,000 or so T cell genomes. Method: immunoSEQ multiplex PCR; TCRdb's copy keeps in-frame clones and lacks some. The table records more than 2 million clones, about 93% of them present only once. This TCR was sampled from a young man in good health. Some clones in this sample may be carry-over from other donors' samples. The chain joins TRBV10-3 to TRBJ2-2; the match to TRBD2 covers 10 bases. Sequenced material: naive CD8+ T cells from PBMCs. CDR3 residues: CAIRGPGLAVTGELFF. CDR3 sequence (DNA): TGTGCCATCAGGGGCCCTGGACTAGCGGTCACCGGGGAGCTGTTTTTT.